A selection of T cell receptor beta chains follows, all from one sample in a study of Graves' ophthalmopathy and Graves' hyperthyroidism. TCRdb reprocessed the multiplex PCR reads with MiXCR, giving one entry per CDR3 protein. This sample has roughly 400,000 distinct CDR3 sequences, with about 16% found just once. The sequenced material came from peripheral blood. These receptor sequences come from a woman aged 18 to 35 with stable Graves' hyperthyroidism. Both conserved end residues are part of each CDR3. Each record gives: CDR3 protein, CDR3 DNA, clone size, V gene, D gene, J gene. The D gene is left open where the match is weak. Size tells how often a clone was seen (once, few, many) or the class of an expanded clone, and some rows leave it out.

CASSSSGATIYEQYF	TGTGCCAGCAGTTCTAGCGGGGCGACTATTTACGAGCAGTACTTC	many	TRBV12-3/TRBV12-4	TRBD2	TRBJ2-7
CASMDTMNTEAFF	TGTGCCAGCATGGATACTATGAACACTGAAGCTTTCTTT	many	TRBV12-3/TRBV12-4	.	TRBJ1-1
CASSLSNGEAFF	TGTGCCAGCAGTTTATCTAATGGGGAAGCTTTCTTT	many	TRBV28	.	TRBJ1-1
CASSPRDNIPGYTF	TGTGCCAGCTCACCACGGGACAACATCCCTGGCTACACCTTC	.	TRBV18	.	TRBJ1-2
CASSLLASGGSSYEQYF	TGTGCCAGCAGCTTACTGGCTAGCGGGGGTAGCTCCTACGAGCAGTACTTC	many	TRBV7-8	TRBD2	TRBJ2-7
CASSISTGGNQPQHF	TGTGCCAGCAGCATCTCGACAGGGGGCAATCAGCCCCAGCATTTT	many	TRBV7-2	TRBD1	TRBJ1-5
CASSLDNTGYTF	TGTGCCAGCAGTTTAGATAACACTGGCTACACCTTC	many	TRBV12-3/TRBV12-4	.	TRBJ1-2
CASSLNGETQYF	TGTGCCAGCAGCTTAAATGGAGAGACCCAGTACTTC	many	TRBV7-9	.	TRBJ2-5
CASSPGTSGPGELFF	TGTGCCAGCAGCCCCGGGACTTCGGGCCCCGGGGAGCTGTTTTTT	few	TRBV5-6	.	TRBJ2-2
CSALLPGVQETQYF	TGCAGTGCTCTTCTCCCGGGGGTCCAAGAGACCCAGTACTTC	.	TRBV20-1	.	TRBJ2-5
CASSLRRQANSYEQYF	TGTGCCAGCAGCCTCCGCCGACAGGCTAACTCCTACGAGCAGTACTTC	many	TRBV12-3/TRBV12-4	.	TRBJ2-7
CASSLEVAYGYTF	TGCGCCAGCAGCTTGGAAGTGGCCTATGGCTACACCTTC	many	TRBV5-1	.	TRBJ1-2
CASRLEGRETQYF	TGTGCCAGCCGTCTGGAGGGGAGAGAGACCCAGTACTTC	.	TRBV28	.	TRBJ2-5
CASSGGPLGRF	TGTGCCAGCAGTGGAGGACCGCTCGGCCGCTTC	many	TRBV2	.	TRBJ1-2
CASSIGLGNQPQHF	TGTGCCAGTAGTATAGGGTTGGGGAATCAGCCCCAGCATTTT	many	TRBV19	.	TRBJ1-5
CASSPHLPQGVIYEQYF	TGTGCCAGCAGCCCACATCTCCCACAGGGGGTTATCTACGAGCAGTACTTC	many	TRBV12-3/TRBV12-4	TRBD1	TRBJ2-7
CASKPGGINTEAFF	TGTGCCAGCAAACCAGGGGGCATCAACACTGAAGCTTTCTTT	many	TRBV6-1	TRBD1	TRBJ1-1
CASSLWSSRGRGKQPQHF	TGTGCCAGCAGCCTCTGGTCCTCCCGAGGGAGGGGGAAACAGCCCCAGCATTTT	many	TRBV4-2	.	TRBJ1-5
CASSPRQGISTEAFF	TGCGCCAGCAGCCCTCGACAGGGTATATCCACTGAAGCTTTCTTT	many	TRBV5-1	TRBD1	TRBJ1-1
CASSLGAGGLSNQPQHF	TGTGCCAGCAGCTTAGGAGCAGGGGGGCTGAGCAATCAGCCCCAGCATTTT	few	TRBV11-2	TRBD1	TRBJ1-5
CASHGQISNSNQPQHF	TGTGCCAGCCACGGACAGATCTCGAATAGCAATCAGCCCCAGCATTTT	many	TRBV6-1	.	TRBJ1-5
CASSFGGQENTEAFF	TGCGCCAGCAGCTTTGGGGGACAGGAGAACACTGAAGCTTTCTTT	few	TRBV5-1	TRBD1	TRBJ1-1
CASSRTGPPNTEAFF	TGTGCCAGCAGTCGAACAGGGCCCCCGAACACTGAAGCTTTCTTT	many	TRBV6-1	.	TRBJ1-1
CASSLSSANTEAFF	TGTGCCAGTAGTCTTAGCTCAGCGAACACTGAAGCTTTCTTT	many	TRBV19	.	TRBJ1-1
CASTSLRGVGELFF	TGTGCCAGTACCTCCCTTAGAGGGGTCGGGGAGCTGTTTTTT	few	TRBV19	.	TRBJ2-2
CASSSLGQGAQETQYF	TGTGCCAGCAGTTCACTCGGACAGGGGGCTCAAGAGACCCAGTACTTC	many	TRBV6-5	TRBD1	TRBJ2-5
CASSADPGFRQVAEQYF	TGTGCCAGCAGCGCAGACCCAGGTTTCAGGCAGGTCGCCGAGCAGTACTTC	many	TRBV9	.	TRBJ2-7
CASSHKYDAGELFF	TGTGCCAGCAGTCATAAATATGACGCCGGGGAGCTGTTTTTT	many	TRBV6-1	.	TRBJ2-2
CASSSDSHEQYF	TGTGCCAGCAGCTCTGACAGCCACGAGCAGTACTTC	.	TRBV7-2	.	TRBJ2-7
CASSLTWVSEAFF	TGCGCCAGCAGCTTGACTTGGGTTTCTGAAGCTTTCTTT	many	TRBV5-1	.	TRBJ1-1
CASSTWGAQETQYF	TGTGCCAGTAGTACCTGGGGGGCTCAAGAGACCCAGTACTTC	many	TRBV19	.	TRBJ2-5
CASSDGGGARTEAFF	TGTGCCAGCAGCGACGGAGGGGGCGCGAGGACTGAAGCTTTCTTT	.	TRBV12-3/TRBV12-4	TRBD1	TRBJ1-1
CASRLMFGTQYF	TGCGCCAGCAGACTAATGTTTGGGACCCAGTACTTC	many	TRBV5-1	.	TRBJ2-5
CASSEGLANYGYTF	TGTGCCAGCAGTGAGGGACTAGCGAACTATGGCTACACCTTC	many	TRBV6-1	.	TRBJ1-2
CASTSRQGANTGELFF	TGTGCCAGCACCTCTAGACAGGGGGCGAACACCGGGGAGCTGTTTTTT	many	TRBV12-3/TRBV12-4	TRBD1	TRBJ2-2
CASSRTSVETQYF	TGTGCCAGCAGCAGGACTAGCGTTGAGACCCAGTACTTC	many	TRBV11-2	TRBD2	TRBJ2-5
CASSSGQMKETQYF	TGTGCCAGCAGCTCGGGACAAATGAAAGAGACCCAGTACTTC	many	TRBV5-8	.	TRBJ2-5
CASSSGGADEQYF	TGTGCCAGCTCCTCGGGGGGAGCGGACGAGCAGTACTTC	.	TRBV6-1	TRBD2	TRBJ2-7
CASAPLTGTHSGNTIYF	TGCGCCAGCGCCCCTCTGACAGGGACCCACTCTGGAAACACCATATATTTT	.	TRBV10-2	TRBD1	TRBJ1-3
CASSFRGQTKSF	TGTGCCAGCAGTTTTCGGGGACAGACTAAATCCTTC	many	TRBV27	TRBD1	TRBJ2-7
CASRNRESSYNSPLHF	TGTGCCAGCAGGAACAGGGAGAGCTCCTATAATTCACCCCTCCACTTT	many	TRBV7-2	.	TRBJ1-6
CASSSPGQGAKTQYF	TGTGCCAGCAGTTCTCCGGGACAGGGGGCTAAGACCCAGTACTTC	few	TRBV6-2/TRBV6-3	TRBD1	TRBJ2-5
CSARGETSMKTQYF	TGCAGTGCTAGAGGGGAGACTAGCATGAAGACCCAGTACTTC	many	TRBV20-1	TRBD2	TRBJ2-5
CASEQPNTEAFF	TGTGCCAGCGAACAGCCAAACACTGAAGCTTTCTTT	many	TRBV7-9	.	TRBJ1-1
CASSDDVNTEAFF	TGTGCCAGCAGTGACGACGTAAACACTGAAGCTTTCTTT	many	TRBV6-4	.	TRBJ1-1
CASSVRLQGLDTEAFF	TGTGCCAGTAGTGTAAGACTACAGGGGCTGGATACTGAAGCTTTCTTT	many	TRBV19	TRBD1	TRBJ1-1
CASGPGTGLNYGYTF	TGTGCTAGTGGCCCCGGGACAGGGCTAAACTATGGCTACACCTTC	few	TRBV12-5	TRBD1	TRBJ1-2
CSAREPSGGHSYEQYF	TGCAGTGCTAGAGAACCTAGCGGGGGCCACTCCTACGAGCAGTACTTC	few	TRBV20-1	TRBD2	TRBJ2-7
CSVWGSKAKNIQYF	TGCAGCGTTTGGGGAAGTAAAGCCAAAAACATTCAGTACTTC	many	TRBV29-1	.	TRBJ2-4
CASGDSGEGWETQYF	TGTGCCAGCGGGGATTCGGGGGAAGGATGGGAGACCCAGTACTTC	.	TRBV6-1	.	TRBJ2-5
CASSYSTPYGYTF	TGTGCCAGCAGTTACTCGACGCCCTATGGCTACACCTTC	many	TRBV6-2/TRBV6-3	.	TRBJ1-2
CAIRGRGVDGYTF	TGTGCCATCAGAGGCAGGGGCGTGGATGGCTACACCTTC	.	TRBV10-3	.	TRBJ1-2